This T cell receptor (beta chain) was profiled in a study of shared clonotypes between healthy human individuals. V gave up 3 bases and J gave up 7 bases; unmatched junction bases: 6. CDR1 LGHNT and CDR2 FRNRAP come from the germline V gene. The CDR3 has 15 amino acids. Every contributor of samples was a Caucasian grown-up residing in Nashville, Tennessee. Authors' data handling: ImmunoSEQ supplied junction-only sequences lacking quality scores, so filtering was different. Clones were sequenced by immunoSEQ multiplex PCR, and TCRdb holds only the in-frame ones, with some missing. That table furnishes V, J and clone size, whereas the DNA furnished D and trimming. The sample records around 500,000 clones, over 65% being singletons.

The receptor was derived from a woman in her thirties or forties in good health. Some clones in this sample may be carry-over from other donors' samples. Material: PBMCs. The chain carries TRBV12-5 and TRBJ2-2; TRBD1 matches 9 bases. DNA of the CDR3: TGTGCTAGTGGTTTTTACAGGGGGCTCGACGGGGAGCTGTTTTTT. Protein product: CASGFYRGLDGELFF.